One sample yielded the 15 T cell receptor beta chains listed below, sequenced in a study of regulatory dendritic cells for organ transplantation. Their antigen targets remain unknown. CFSE-labeled sorted T cells met regulatory or mature dendritic cells for about five days. The assay was immunoSEQ multiplex PCR, and TCRdb's table has in-frame clones only and misses some. Found here are roughly 9,300 clones, around 80% of them singletons; the top ten hold roughly 2.5%. Sequencing used memory CD4+ T cells from blood cultured with dendritic cells. Sample subset: CD45RO+ memory T cells. The receptor source for this set is a human donor in good health.

This chain uses TRBV7-9 with TRBJ2-3; TRBD1 or TRBD2 may be the D gene (5 bases each). The V and J ends lost 7 bases and 2 bases respectively, with 10 bases between them. CDR3 length equals 13 residues. Germline CDR1 and CDR2: SEHNR and FQNEAQ (reference sequence). DNA of the CDR3: TGTGCCAGCAACTGGGGGTCCACAGATACGCAGTATTTT. Protein product: CASNWGSTDTQYF.

The chain joins TRBV19 to TRBJ1-2; TRBD1 aligns across 8 bases. CDR1 and CDR2 from the germline V gene are LNHDA and SQIVND (reference sequence). The CDR3 runs to 13 residues. Unmatched junction bases numbered 4, after V lost 4 bases and J lost 6 bases. The CDR3 loop is CASSTGTGDGYTF. As DNA, the CDR3 is TGTGCCAGTAGTACCGGGACAGGTGATGGCTACACCTTC.

The rearrangement uses TRBV28 and TRBJ1-5; 10 nucleotides line up with TRBD1. The CDR3 totals 16 residues. J lost 5 bases, V lost 4 bases, and 8 bases had no gene match. The germline CDR1 and CDR2 sequences are MDHEN and SYDVKM. The CDR3 reads CASSWVRTGGHQPQHF. DNA for the CDR3: TGTGCCAGCAGTTGGGTAAGGACAGGGGGTCATCAGCCCCAGCATTTT. Variable domain in full (rest from reference TRBV28 and TRBJ1-5): DVKVTQSSRYLVKRTGEKVFLECVQDMDHENMFWYRQDPGLGLRLIYFSYDVKMKEKGDIPEGYSVSREKKERFSLILESASTNQTSMYLCASSWVRTGGHQPQHFGDGTRLSIL.

This sequence joins TRBV6-5 and TRBJ2-2; D perhaps matches TRBD2 (6 bases). V lost 6 bases and J lost 7, with 12 bases in between. Germline lookup yields CDR1 MNHEY and CDR2 SVGAGI. The CDR3 covers 13 residues. CDR3 nucleotide sequence: TGTGCCAGCAGCTCGGGACTGGACGGGGAGCTGTTTTTT. This encodes CASSSGLDGELFF.

The CDR3 is CAISESIGFEQYF. The CDR3 DNA reads TGTGCCATCAGTGAGTCAATAGGGTTCGAGCAGTACTTC. The chain is built from TRBV10-3 and TRBJ2-7, with D unresolved. V was pared by 0 bases and J by 6 bases, with 9 bases between. Germline CDR1 reads ENHRY; CDR2 reads SYGVKD. The CDR3 consists of 13 residues.

This clone has just a few counts. This chain connects TRBV7-6 to TRBJ1-5, with D uncertain. The germline V gene encodes CDR1 SGHVS and CDR2 FNYEAQ. The CDR3 extends over 13 amino acids. Between the trimmed V and J ends, which lost 5 bases and 5 bases, there was a span of 10 bases. The CDR3 reads CASSTTRDQPQHF. CDR3 coding DNA: TGTGCCAGCAGCACAACAAGAGATCAGCCCCAGCATTTT.

This chain joins TRBV7-2 and TRBJ1-1; D ambiguous. The CDR3 totals 13 residues. CDR1 SGHTA and CDR2 FQGNSA come from the germline V gene. V dropped 3 bases and J dropped 1 base, with 6 bases sitting between them. CDR3 protein: CASSLMENTEAFF. The CDR3 DNA follows: TGTGCCAGCAGCTTGATGGAGAACACTGAAGCTTTCTTT.

The V and J genes are TRBV4-2 and TRBJ1-4; D remains ambiguous. V gave up 1 base and J gave up 8 bases, with 14 bases separating them. Per germline, CDR1 LGHNA and CDR2 YNFKEQ. The CDR3 has 15 amino acids. The CDR3 here is CASSQVSGTDEKLFF. The CDR3, as DNA: TGTGCCAGCAGCCAAGTATCAGGAACGGACGAAAAACTGTTTTTT.

V usage is TRBV29-1 and J usage is TRBJ1-1, with 7 bases identical to TRBD1. In germline, CDR1 is SQVTM, CDR2 ANQGSEA. The trim removed 1 base at V and 0 bases at J, leaving 8 bases unmatched. The CDR3 length is 16 residues. The DNA of the CDR3 is TGCAGCGTTGAAGGTCGGCAGGGGGTTGTGAACACTGAAGCTTTCTTT. It yields the protein CSVEGRQGVVNTEAFF.

The chain carries TRBV4-2 and TRBJ1-5, with unresolved D. Trimming pared 4 bases from V and 3 bases from J, leaving 25 bases between. The CDR3 is 19 residues long. CDR1 and CDR2 from the germline V gene are LGHNA and YNFKEQ. CDR3 nucleotides: TGTGCCAGCAGCCTTCTCCAAGGGCCGGGGAGACTAGACAATCAGCCCCAGCATTTT. Protein sequence: CASSLLQGPGRLDNQPQHF.

In this sample, this clone turned up once. V and J are TRBV11-2 and TRBJ2-3; D may be TRBD1 (5 bases). This CDR3 region has 14 residues. V gave up 1 base and J gave up 5 bases, with 10 bases separating them. Germline-derived CDR1 and CDR2 are SGHAT and FQNNGV. The CDR3, as DNA: TGTGCCAGCAGCTTAGGTGCCAGGGAAGATACGCAGTATTTT. This encodes CASSLGAREDTQYF.

The V and J genes are TRBV5-4 and TRBJ2-1, with 11 nucleotides matching TRBD2. J was trimmed by 8 bases and V by 3 bases; bases with no gene match: 10. From germline, CDR1 is SGHNT and CDR2 YYREEE (reference sequence). This CDR3 region has 16 residues. The CDR3 here is CASSSPSGGFSDEQFF. In DNA form, the CDR3 reads TGTGCCAGCAGCTCCCCTAGCGGGGGGTTTTCGGATGAGCAGTTCTTC. Complete variable domain (other parts from reference TRBV5-4 and TRBJ2-1): ETGVTQSPTHLIKTRGQQVTLRCSSQSGHNTVSWYQQALGQGPQFIFQYYREEENGRGNFPPRFSGLQFPNYSSELNVNALELDDSALYLCASSSPSGGFSDEQFFGPGTRLTVL.

The genes are TRBV4-3 and TRBJ2-1; D gene unclear. This CDR3 has 14 amino acids. V lost 0 bases to trimming and J lost 5 bases, with 8 bases between them. Germline CDR1 and CDR2: LGHNA and YSLEER. The CDR3 loop reads CASSQDGPNNEQFF. CDR3 in DNA: TGCGCCAGCAGCCAAGATGGTCCGAACAATGAGCAGTTCTTC.

Comment on this clone: Sequence at one end of the junction differs from germline and may be a read error. The V call is TRBV6-5, the J call TRBJ2-7; D is possibly TRBD1 (5 bases). CDR3 size: 10 residues. CDR1 is MNHEY, CDR2 SVGAGI, per germline. DNA of the CDR3: TGTGCCAGCAGTTATCGGCAGGGCAACTTC. Protein sequence: CASSYRQGNF.

This clone was picked up one time. The germline gene is not matched at one end of the junction; a read error may be the cause. V gene TRBV4-2 combines with J gene TRBJ2-1; D possibly uses TRBD1 or TRBD2 (6 bases each). The CDR3 is made up of 15 amino acids. In germline, CDR1 is LGHNA, CDR2 YNFKEQ. For the CDR3, the DNA is TGTGCCAGCAGCCAAGAGGGGGGCTCCTACAATGAGCGGTTCTTC. It yields the protein CASSQEGGSYNERFF.